This TCR beta chain was sequenced for a study of blood T cell repertoires in COVID-19. Study information: COVID-19 samples, acute and convalescent, were from the United States, Italy and Spain.

In the authors' workflow: From reference gene primer amplification, estimates of nucleated cell counts were derived. The protocol was immunoSEQ multiplex PCR, while the TCRdb copy is restricted to in-frame clones and leaves out a portion. V and J calls and clone size are copied from that table; D and trimming were computed from the DNA. The table shows 35,000 to 45,000 clones, with over 75% occurring only once. The CDR3 has 14 residues. With 5 bases removed from V and 11 bases from J, the gap between germline ends came to 19 bases. The germline V gene has CDR1 KGHSH and CDR2 LQKENI. The sample was peripheral blood. The genes are TRBV18 and TRBJ2-1; a possible D gene is TRBD2 (6 bases). The origin of this receptor is a human donor in a cohort sampled during active COVID-19. The CDR3 here is CASSSSSWDSKQFF. Here the CDR3 DNA reads TGTGCCAGCTCATCCTCATCTTGGGACTCCAAGCAGTTCTTC.